This entry features one T cell receptor beta chain sequence. Measured with immunoSEQ multiplex PCR; TCRdb has only the in-frame clones, and not every one. The top ten clones hold approximately 1% of a sample with about 48,000 clones, 65% to 85% of them seen once. These data come from a study of OX40 agonist ivuxolimab in advanced cancers. At the level of the study: Ivuxolimab, an antibody that agonizes OX40 (CD134), was administered to the patients.

Here the sequenced sample was CD4+ or CD8+ T cells sorted from blood, taken in a trial of the OX40 agonist ivuxolimab. This receptor was obtained from an adult with an advanced solid tumor such as melanoma, head and neck, liver or kidney cancer.

The CDR3 reads CASSVGQGNSPLHF. The CDR3 DNA follows: TGTGCCAGCAGCGTGGGGCAGGGGAATTCACCCCTCCACTTT. The rearrangement joins TRBV9 to TRBJ1-6, with D possibly matching TRBD1 (6 bases). CDR1 is SGDLS, CDR2 YYNGEE, per germline. The CDR3 spans 14 residues. Trimming removed 2 bases from V and 7 bases from J, with 10 bases in between.